Listed below are T cell receptor beta chains from one sample, sequenced in a study of shared clonotypes between healthy human individuals. The data were produced by immunoSEQ multiplex PCR, yet TCRdb's version contains in-frame clones alone and is incomplete. This table holds around 750,000 clones, around two thirds found once. The specimen sequenced was memory CD4+ T cells sorted from blood. The receptors come from a woman aged 25 to 39 in good health. Both conserved end residues are part of each CDR3. D genes are given only for firm matches. Size is omitted from some rows. Given values are once, few, many or a class for expanded clones.

TRBD1 TRBJ2-2 many TRBV29-1 CSARRTGNTGELFF TGCAGCGCCAGAAGGACAGGGAACACCGGGGAGCTGTTTTTT
TRBD1 TRBJ1-1 few TRBV19 CASSIVGQGNTEAFF TGTGCCAGTAGTATAGTGGGACAGGGGAACACTGAAGCTTTCTTT
TRBD2 TRBJ2-7 NA TRBV28 CASSPTSGGAYEQYF TGTGCCAGCAGTCCTACTAGCGGGGGAGCCTACGAGCAGTACTTC
TRBD2 TRBJ2-3 NA TRBV7-6 CASSSPSGRLDTQYF TGTGCCAGCAGCTCCCCTAGCGGGAGGTTAGATACGCAGTATTTT
NA TRBJ2-5 once TRBV27 CASSFGATGETQYF TGTGCCAGCAGTTTCGGCGCCACGGGAGAGACCCAGTACTTC
NA TRBJ2-3 NA TRBV27 CASSPHGGTQYF TGTGCCAGCAGTCCCCATGGAGGTACGCAGTATTTT
NA TRBJ2-3 NA TRBV5-6 CASSYETRFTDTQYF TGTGCCAGCAGCTACGAGACACGATTCACAGATACGCAGTATTTT
TRBD1 TRBJ2-7 NA TRBV7-9 CASSSWHTGQGNEQYF TGTGCCAGCAGTTCCTGGCATACGGGACAGGGGAACGAGCAGTACTTC
NA TRBJ2-2 NA TRBV7-9 CASSPDRTNTGELFF TGTGCCAGCAGCCCCGACAGGACGAACACCGGGGAGCTGTTTTTT
NA TRBJ2-5 NA TRBV7-6 CASSLGLGSQYF TGTGCCAGCAGCTTAGGGTTGGGGTCCCAGTACTTC
NA TRBJ2-3 NA TRBV2 CASSALSGDKGTQYF TGTGCCAGCAGCGCACTATCGGGTGACAAGGGGACGCAGTATTTT
NA TRBJ1-2 few TRBV28 CASSLAGTSNYGYTF TGTGCCAGCAGTTTAGCCGGCACCAGTAACTATGGCTACACCTTC
NA TRBJ2-7 few TRBV6-4 CARTETYEQYF TGTGCCAGGACGGAAACCTACGAGCAGTACTTC
TRBD2 TRBJ2-1 NA TRBV2 CASSEGAGVYNEQFF TGTGCCAGCAGTGAAGGAGCGGGAGTTTACAATGAGCAGTTCTTC
NA TRBJ1-1 few TRBV6-5 CASSYRRLGDTEAFF TGTGCCAGCAGTTACCGTCGTCTCGGGGACACTGAAGCTTTCTTT
TRBD2 TRBJ2-7 NA TRBV18 CASSPGLAGYYEQYF TGTGCCAGCTCACCCGGACTAGCGGGGTACTACGAGCAGTACTTC
NA TRBJ2-7 NA TRBV28 CASGGYEQYF TGTGCCAGCGGGGGGTACGAGCAGTACTTC
NA TRBJ1-1 few TRBV7-9 CASSLNMDTEAFF TGTGCCAGCAGCTTAAATATGGACACTGAAGCTTTCTTT
TRBD1 TRBJ1-1 NA TRBV4-1 CASSETGVNTEAFF TGCGCCAGCAGCGAAACAGGGGTGAACACTGAAGCTTTCTTT
NA TRBJ1-2 NA TRBV15 CATSRDNAASGYTF TGTGCCACCAGCAGAGATAACGCGGCTTCGGGCTACACCTTC
NA TRBJ1-2 NA TRBV5-4 CASTSQDGLYGYTF TGTGCCAGCACCTCCCAAGACGGCCTCTATGGCTACACCTTC
NA TRBJ1-5 NA TRBV28 CASRNAAQGSNQPQHF TGTGCCAGCAGAAATGCCGCGCAGGGTTCGAATCAGCCCCAGCATTTT
TRBD1 TRBJ1-4 NA TRBV7-2 CASSLWTGHGTNEKLFF TGTGCCAGCAGCCTATGGACAGGGCACGGGACTAATGAAAAACTGTTTTTT
TRBD1 TRBJ2-4 NA TRBV2 CASSGARQGAEPLAKNIQYF TGTGCCAGCAGTGGGGCAAGACAGGGGGCCGAGCCGCTAGCCAAAAACATTCAGTACTTC
TRBD2 TRBJ2-3 NA TRBV29-1 CSALRTSGTDTQYF TGCAGCGCCCTAAGGACTAGCGGGACAGATACGCAGTATTTT
NA TRBJ1-4 NA TRBV28 CASSAGTEEKLFF TGTGCCAGCAGCGCTGGGACGGAAGAAAAACTGTTTTTT
TRBD2 TRBJ2-2 NA TRBV5-1 CASSPSGRANTGELFF TGCGCCAGCAGCCCTAGCGGGAGGGCGAACACCGGGGAGCTGTTTTTT
TRBD2 TRBJ2-7 NA TRBV6-1 CASRLAGKYEQYF TGTGCCAGCCGACTAGCGGGAAAATACGAGCAGTACTTC
NA TRBJ2-5 NA TRBV29-1 CSVDGELGRTQYF TGCAGCGTCGATGGAGAGTTGGGGCGGACCCAGTACTTC
NA TRBJ1-3 once TRBV28 CASSLRGVTGGNTIYF TGTGCCAGCAGTTTGAGGGGCGTAACGGGGGGAAACACCATATATTTT